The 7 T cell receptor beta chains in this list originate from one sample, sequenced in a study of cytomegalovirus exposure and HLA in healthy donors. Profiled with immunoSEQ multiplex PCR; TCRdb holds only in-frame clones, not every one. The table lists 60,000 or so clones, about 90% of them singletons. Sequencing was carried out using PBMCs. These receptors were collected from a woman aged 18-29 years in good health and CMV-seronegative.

CDR3 protein: CASSGNTGVLRGNEQFF. CDR3 coding DNA: TGTGCCAGCAGTGGAAATACAGGGGTTCTTCGGGGCAATGAGCAGTTCTTC. V and J are TRBV6-1 and TRBJ2-1; 7 nucleotides align to TRBD1. Trimming at V came to 4 bases and at J to 6 bases, leaving 15 bases not matched to a gene. The germline gives CDR1 MNHNS, CDR2 SASEGT. CDR3 length: 17 amino acids.

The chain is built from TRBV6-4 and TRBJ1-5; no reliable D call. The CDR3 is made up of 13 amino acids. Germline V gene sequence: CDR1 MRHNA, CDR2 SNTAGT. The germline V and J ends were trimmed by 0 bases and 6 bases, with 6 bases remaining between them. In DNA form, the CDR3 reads TGTGCCAGCAGTGACTCTCGGGGTCAGCCCCAGCATTTT. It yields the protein CASSDSRGQPQHF.

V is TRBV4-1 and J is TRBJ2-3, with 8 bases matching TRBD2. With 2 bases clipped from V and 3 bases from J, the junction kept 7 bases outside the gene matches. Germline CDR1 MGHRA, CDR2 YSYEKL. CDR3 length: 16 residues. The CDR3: CASSQPGGGSTDTQYF. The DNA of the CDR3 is TGCGCCAGCAGCCAACCCGGGGGGGGGTCGACAGATACGCAGTATTTT.

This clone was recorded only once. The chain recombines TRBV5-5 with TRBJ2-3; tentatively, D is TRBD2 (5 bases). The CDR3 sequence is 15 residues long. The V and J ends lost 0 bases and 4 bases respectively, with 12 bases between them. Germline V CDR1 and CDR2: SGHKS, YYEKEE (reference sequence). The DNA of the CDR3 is TGTGCCAGCAGCTTGGTAGAGGGCGGGCCAGATACGCAGTATTTT. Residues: CASSLVEGGPDTQYF.

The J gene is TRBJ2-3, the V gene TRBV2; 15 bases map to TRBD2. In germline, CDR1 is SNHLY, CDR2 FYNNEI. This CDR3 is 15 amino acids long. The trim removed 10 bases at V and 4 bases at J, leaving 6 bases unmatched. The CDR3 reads CATGLAGGPPDTQYF. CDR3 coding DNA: TGTGCCACTGGACTAGCGGGGGGGCCACCAGATACGCAGTATTTT. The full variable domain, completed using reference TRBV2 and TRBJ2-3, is EPEVTQTPSHQVTQMGQEVILRCVPISNHLYFYWYRQILGQKVEFLVSFYNNEISEKSEIFDDQFSVERPDGSNFTLKIRSTKLEDSAMYFCATGLAGGPPDTQYFGPGTRLTVL.

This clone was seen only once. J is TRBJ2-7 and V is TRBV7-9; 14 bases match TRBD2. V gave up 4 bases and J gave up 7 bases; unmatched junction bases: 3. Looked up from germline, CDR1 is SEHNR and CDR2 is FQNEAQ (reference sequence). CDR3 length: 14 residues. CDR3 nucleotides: TGTGCCAGCAGCTCGGGACTAGCGGGAGAGGAGCAGTACTTC. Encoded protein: CASSSGLAGEEQYF.

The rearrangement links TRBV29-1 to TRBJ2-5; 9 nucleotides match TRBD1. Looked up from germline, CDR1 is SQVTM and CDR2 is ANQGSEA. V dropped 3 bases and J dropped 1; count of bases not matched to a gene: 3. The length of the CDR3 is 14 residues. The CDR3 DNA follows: TGCAGCGTTGATTGGGGACAGGGCCAAGAGACCCAGTACTTC. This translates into CSVDWGQGQETQYF.